A single T cell receptor beta chain is shown here with its context. Its antigen remains unidentified. This record belongs to a study of cytomegalovirus exposure and HLA in healthy donors. On the study more broadly: T cells numbering around 190 million yielded fewer than 140 million unique TCR beta sequences in an earlier analysis.

Broader study findings: As immune exposure information, only CMV serostatus was available. In a later analysis, TCR beta V- and J-gene trimming was associated with a missense DCLRE1C variant.

Primers: 60 Vbeta forward and 13 Jbeta reverse. Authors' methods: It was a later analysis that counted tens of millions of unique TCR beta chains, of which about 10 million were shared. The method was immunoSEQ multiplex PCR; TCRdb's version includes in-frame clones alone and lacks a portion of them. From that table come the V and J calls and clone size; the DNA was used to work out D and trimming. The table shows hundreds of thousands of clones, with around 83% occurring only once. CDR3 length: 16 amino acids. The ends lost 3 bases at V and 2 bases at J; junction bases unmatched: 10. CDR1 and CDR2 from the germline V gene are GTSNPN and SVGIG (reference sequence).

The source material was PBMCs. This TCR came from a girl between 5 and 17 years old in good health and CMV-seronegative. The chain is built from TRBV30 and TRBJ2-7; 10 bases are shared with TRBD2. CDR3 loop: CAWRVPSGRVAYEQYF. The CDR3 DNA follows: TGTGCCTGGAGAGTGCCTAGCGGGAGAGTCGCCTACGAGCAGTACTTC.